These 22 T cell receptor beta chains share one sample of origin, sequenced in a study of monozygotic twins with inflammatory bowel disease. From its re-call of the 5' RACE reads, TCRdb lists each CDR3 protein once, without DNA. The specimen's table records 300,000 to 400,000 distinct CDR3 sequences. Sequenced sample: blood. Source of these receptors: a human donor with ulcerative colitis or Crohn's disease, or a healthy co-twin of an affected twin (not recorded which).

This chain uses TRBV2 with TRBJ2-1. Germline CDR1 and CDR2: SNHLY and FYNNEI. The CDR3 is 15 amino acids. CDR3 amino acids: CASKVGEFTMNEQFF. Full variable domain (outside the CDR3, taken from reference TRBV2 and TRBJ2-1): EPEVTQTPSHQVTQMGQEVILRCVPISNHLYFYWYRQILGQKVEFLVSFYNNEISEKSEIFDDQFSVERPDGSNFTLKIRSTKLEDSAMYFCASKVGEFTMNEQFFGPGTRLTVL.

CDR3 sequence reads: CASSGTGTDSYEQYF. The chain carries TRBV7-2 and TRBJ2-7; the TRBD1 assignment by TCRdb is unverifiable without DNA. The CDR3 totals 15 residues. Looked up from germline, CDR1 is SGHTA and CDR2 is FQGNSA.

The gene calls are TRBV20-1 and TRBJ2-3; TCRdb reports TRBD1, a call that lacks DNA to check it against. CDR1 is DFQATT and CDR2 is SNEGSKA in the germline V gene (reference sequence). The CDR3 spans 14 residues. The CDR3: CGAPGQGDQDTQYF.

V gene TRBV20-1 combines with J gene TRBJ2-1. This CDR3 region has 13 residues. The germline V gene has CDR1 DFQATT and CDR2 SNEGSKA (reference sequence). CDR3 amino acids: CSASGRANNEQFF.

The V and J genes are TRBV5-1 and TRBJ2-7; the TRBD1 assignment by TCRdb is unverifiable without DNA. CDR3 length equals 16 residues. Per the germline V gene, CDR1 is SGHRS and CDR2 is YFSETQ. The CDR3 loop reads CASNKNPGGARYEQYF.

The chain employs TRBV5-1 and TRBJ2-7; TCRdb returns TRBD2, unconfirmable since there is no DNA. Germline-derived CDR1 and CDR2 are SGHRS and YFSETQ. The CDR3 is 17 residues long. The CDR3 loop is CASSLGASRDLSYEQYF.

The chain has TRBV7-2 and TRBJ2-7. Per germline, CDR1 SGHTA and CDR2 FQGNSA. This CDR3 has 15 residues. The CDR3 spells CASSYTVGRSYEQYF.

The V and J genes are TRBV20-1 and TRBJ2-1. Germline V lookup: CDR1 DFQATT, CDR2 SNEGSKA (reference sequence). This CDR3 has 15 amino acids. The CDR3 protein is CSARGWGEYYNEQFF.

This chain uses TRBV7-9 with TRBJ1-6; TCRdb gives TRBD1 as the D gene, but with no DNA this cannot be confirmed. Germline V lookup: CDR1 SEHNR, CDR2 FQNEAQ (reference sequence). The CDR3 runs 14 residues. The CDR3 loop is CASSLGGENSPLHF.

The chain carries TRBV11-1 and TRBJ2-3; the TCRdb call, TRBD2, lacks DNA for checking. Per germline, CDR1 SGHAT and CDR2 FQDESV (reference sequence). The CDR3 totals 20 residues. The CDR3 is CASSLGVWTSGREDTDTQYF.

The chain combines TRBV30 with TRBJ2-1; TCRdb proposes TRBD1, but this gene call is untestable without DNA. The germline gives CDR1 GTSNPN, CDR2 SVGIG (reference sequence). The CDR3 sequence is 12 residues long. The CDR3: CAWTGGEVEQFF.

V is TRBV6-2 or TRBV6-3 and J is TRBJ1-6; TCRdb's D gene call, TRBD1, goes unchecked for lack of DNA. Germline V gene lookup returns CDR1 MNHEY and CDR2 SVGEGT. The CDR3 is 15 amino acids. CDR3 amino acids: CASRRGGAGNSPLHF.

This chain uses TRBV7-2 with TRBJ1-2; TCRdb's D gene call, TRBD1, goes unchecked for lack of DNA. The CDR3 contains 15 residues. Germline-derived CDR1 and CDR2 are SGHTA and FQGNSA. CDR3 sequence: CASSFKGTGVYGYTF.

The gene calls are TRBV6-6 and TRBJ1-2; with no DNA, the TCRdb D assignment of TRBD1 cannot be verified. CDR3 length: 14 amino acids. Germline CDR1 and CDR2: MNHNY and SVGAGI (reference sequence). The CDR3 loop is CASRQGGGPYGYTF.

This chain uses TRBV5-1 with TRBJ2-5; TCRdb lists TRBD2, though no DNA is available to test this call. The CDR3 sequence is 15 residues long. Germline-derived CDR1 and CDR2 are SGHRS and YFSETQ. CDR3 amino acids: CASKSSGGKVETQYF.

The chain combines TRBV14 with TRBJ2-6; TCRdb outputs TRBD1, but without DNA this stays unchecked. This CDR3 is built from 14 residues. Germline V gene lookup returns CDR1 SGHDN and CDR2 FVKESK. The CDR3: CASSLSTTGNVLTF.

The CDR3 sequence is CAISGRDDTGELFF. The rearrangement uses TRBV10-3 and TRBJ2-2; TCRdb picks TRBD1, but there is no DNA to check that call. The CDR3 runs 14 residues. Germline loops: CDR1 ENHRY, CDR2 SYGVKD.

V and J are TRBV7-2 and TRBJ2-1; the D call of TRBD1 rests on TCRdb alone, since no DNA is present to check it. This CDR3 has 17 amino acids. Germline-derived CDR1 and CDR2 are SGHTA and FQGNSA. CDR3 residues: CASSFGLAGAFRNEQFF.

The V and J genes are TRBV19 and TRBJ2-2. The CDR3 is 14 residues long. Per the germline V gene, CDR1 is LNHDA and CDR2 is SQIVND (reference sequence). The CDR3 loop reads CASSTSGVTGELFF.

The gene calls are TRBV9 and TRBJ2-1. The CDR3 runs 11 residues. Germline V gives CDR1 SGDLS, CDR2 YYNGEE. This chain's CDR3 is CASSNGYEQFF.

The chain joins TRBV5-5 to TRBJ2-7. This CDR3 has 13 residues. Germline V gene sequence: CDR1 SGHKS, CDR2 YYEKEE (reference sequence). The CDR3: CASSSDRMSEQYF.

The chain couples TRBV20-1 to TRBJ2-5; TCRdb outputs TRBD1, but without DNA this stays unchecked. There are 17 residues in the CDR3. CDR1 DFQATT and CDR2 SNEGSKA come from the germline V gene (reference sequence). CDR3 amino acids: CSATSLAGGQWQETQYF.